This TCR beta chain emerged from a study of regulatory T cells in long-lasting Graves disease. In germline, CDR1 is LGHNA, CDR2 YSLEER. The length of the CDR3 is 13 residues. The V end lost 1 base, the J end lost 7 bases, and 8 bases lay between the germline ends. Stated time point: persistent/refractory GD, antithyroid drugs over 5 years with positive TRAb. PBMCs provided the RNA from which the TCR library was made. Sequencing libraries for TCR beta were prepared with iRepertoire HTBI primers and Arm-PCR of CDR3 regions. Using its own MiXCR run on the multiplex PCR reads, TCRdb lists one record per CDR3 protein. Of a few hundred thousand distinct CDR3 sequences listed, around a fifth are singletons.

The rearrangement uses TRBV4-3 and TRBJ1-5; D call uncertain. The source was peripheral blood mononuclear cells (PBMCs), collected when the disease was refractory, from a patient treated with antithyroid drugs. This clonotype was sampled from a female donor with Graves disease. The CDR3 DNA reads TGCGCCAGCAGCCAAGGCAGAAGGCAGCCCCAGCATTTT. Protein: CASSQGRRQPQHF.